This T cell receptor (beta chain) was sequenced during a study of blood T cell repertoires in COVID-19. Participant ages covered roughly 18 to 89 years across 25 or so US areas. The CDR3 has 13 residues. With 2 bases removed from V and 3 bases from J, the gap between germline ends came to 5 bases. Source study methods: Nucleated cell counts were estimated from reference gene primer amplification. Using immunoSEQ multiplex PCR, the repertoire was profiled, and TCRdb retains in-frame clones only, with some absent. V and J calls and clone size come straight from that table; D and trimming were deduced from the DNA. The sample consists of 200,000 to 250,000 clones, about 83% of them appearing once.

Input material: PBMCs or T cells enriched from blood (not recorded which). V gene TRBV12-3 or TRBV12-4 combines with J gene TRBJ1-5; D gene ambiguous. This receptor was taken from a woman between 45 and 65 years old who had recovered from COVID-19. The CDR3 spells CASSLSPNQPQHF. The CDR3 coding sequence is TGTGCCAGCAGTTTATCTCCCAATCAGCCCCAGCATTTT.